The 27 T cell receptor beta chains presented below share a single source sample, sequenced in a study of monozygotic twins with inflammatory bowel disease. TCRdb reworked the 5' RACE reads into one entry per CDR3 protein, no DNA. The sample table sets out approximately 330,000 distinct CDR3 sequences. Sequenced material: blood. All receptors come from a human donor with ulcerative colitis or Crohn's disease, or a healthy co-twin of an affected twin (not recorded which).

This chain connects TRBV25-1 to TRBJ1-6; TCRdb's D gene call, TRBD1, goes unchecked for lack of DNA. The germline gives CDR1 MGHDK, CDR2 SYGVNS. This CDR3 has 15 amino acids. The CDR3 spells CASSRGGFPNSPLHF. Drawing the rest from reference TRBV25-1 and TRBJ1-6, the complete variable domain is EADIYQTPRYLVIGTGKKITLECSQTMGHDKMYWYQQDPGMELHLIHYSYGVNSTEKGDLSSESTVSRIRTEHFPLTLESARPSHTSQYLCASSRGGFPNSPLHFGNGTRLTVT.

This sequence joins TRBV7-9 and TRBJ1-5; there is no DNA to check the TCRdb D call of TRBD1. The germline V gene encodes CDR1 SEHNR and CDR2 FQNEAQ (reference sequence). This CDR3 is 17 amino acids long. Here the CDR3 reads CASSLAAGTGNGQPQHF.

This chain uses TRBV5-1 with TRBJ2-3. Germline V gene sequence: CDR1 SGHRS, CDR2 YFSETQ. This CDR3 spans 14 amino acids. The CDR3 loop reads CASSLVGSEDTQYF.

The chain links TRBV12-3 or TRBV12-4 to TRBJ1-3. The CDR3 is made up of 15 amino acids. The CDR3 sequence is CASSLQSLSGNTIYF.

The chain joins TRBV20-1 to TRBJ2-5; checking the TCRdb D call of TRBD1 is not possible without DNA. The V gene's germline CDR1 is DFQATT and CDR2 SNEGSKA (reference sequence). The CDR3 runs 13 residues. The chain's CDR3 is CSAQPDRGETQYF.

The chain has TRBV9 and TRBJ1-6. Per the germline V gene, CDR1 is SGDLS and CDR2 is YYNGEE. The CDR3 runs 14 residues. CDR3 sequence: CASSVDPANSPLHF.

The V gene is TRBV5-6, the J gene TRBJ2-1. CDR1 is SGHDT, CDR2 YYEEEE, per germline. The CDR3 has 14 residues. CDR3 residues: CASSWDRGYNEQFF. The variable domain in full, completed from reference TRBV5-6 and TRBJ2-1, reads DAGVTQSPTHLIKTRGQQVTLRCSPKSGHDTVSWYQQALGQGPQFIFQYYEEEERQRGNFPDRFSGHQFPNYSSELNVNALLLGDSALYLCASSWDRGYNEQFFGPGTRLTVL.

The chain couples TRBV5-1 to TRBJ1-4. Germline CDR1 is SGHRS and CDR2 is YFSETQ. The CDR3 spans 14 residues. The CDR3 loop is CASSPEGTNEKLFF.

The chain has TRBV11-2 and TRBJ2-7; TCRdb indicates TRBD2, and absent DNA this call remains unverified. This CDR3 contains 13 residues. Germline V CDR1 and CDR2: SGHAT, FQNNGV. This chain's CDR3 is CASRPTSLGEQYF.

CDR3 residues: CASSPFDRESYGYTF. The chain uses TRBV18 and TRBJ1-2; TCRdb's D call, TRBD1, is unchecked because there is no DNA. This CDR3 contains 15 residues. The germline CDR1 and CDR2 sequences are KGHSH and LQKENI.

The J gene is TRBJ2-7, the V gene TRBV12-3 or TRBV12-4; TCRdb's D call of TRBD1 is untestable without DNA. This CDR3 is 14 amino acids long. The CDR3 protein is CASSSPGQNYEQYF.

The rearrangement joins TRBV12-3 or TRBV12-4 to TRBJ2-1; absent DNA, TCRdb's TRBD2 call cannot be checked. This CDR3 contains 13 residues. This CDR3 is CASSHERLAWQFF.

This chain's CDR3 is CASSDSGGANTGELFF. The rearrangement joins TRBV6-1 to TRBJ2-2; TCRdb lists TRBD1, though no DNA is available to test this call. The CDR3 loop spans 16 amino acids. CDR1 MNHNS and CDR2 SASEGT come from the germline V gene.

This chain uses TRBV5-1 with TRBJ1-6; as DNA is missing, the TRBD1 call by TCRdb cannot be tested. The CDR3 spans 15 residues. The germline V gene encodes CDR1 SGHRS and CDR2 YFSETQ. CDR3 sequence: CASSFWAGLNSPLHF.

The rearrangement links TRBV6-1 to TRBJ2-7; lacking DNA, the TRBD1 call made by TCRdb goes unchecked. This CDR3 has 15 residues. Germline values: CDR1 MNHNS, CDR2 SASEGT. The CDR3 sequence is CASGGTGTGAYEQYF.

The chain employs TRBV5-1 and TRBJ1-2. CDR3 size: 13 residues. Germline lookup yields CDR1 SGHRS and CDR2 YFSETQ. The CDR3 sequence is CASSPFVGGGYTF. Full variable domain (outside the CDR3, taken from reference TRBV5-1 and TRBJ1-2): KAGVTQTPRYLIKTRGQQVTLSCSPISGHRSVSWYQQTPGQGLQFLFEYFSETQRNKGNFPGRFSGRQFSNSRSEMNVSTLELGDSALYLCASSPFVGGGYTFGSGTRLTVV.

The rearrangement links TRBV6-2 or TRBV6-3 to TRBJ2-1. From germline, CDR1 is MNHEY and CDR2 SVGEGT. CDR3 size: 13 residues. The CDR3 is CASSYSPINEQFF.

V is TRBV5-1 and J is TRBJ2-3; the TCRdb call, TRBD2, lacks DNA for checking. From germline, CDR1 is SGHRS and CDR2 YFSETQ. This CDR3 comprises 12 residues. The CDR3: CASSTPSDTQYF.

The chain links TRBV4-1 to TRBJ2-1. The CDR3 has 15 residues. The V gene's germline CDR1 is MGHRA and CDR2 YSYEKL. The CDR3 sequence is CASSLSGTSYNEQFF.

This chain links TRBV5-1 with TRBJ2-4; TCRdb names TRBD2, which stays unverified in the absence of DNA. This CDR3 is built from 14 residues. Germline CDR1 and CDR2: SGHRS and YFSETQ. The CDR3: CASSWEGGQNIQYF.

The CDR3 region is CAISPLAGGPGTGELFF. The V call is TRBV10-3, the J call TRBJ2-2; with no DNA, the TCRdb D assignment of TRBD2 cannot be verified. Germline V CDR1 and CDR2: ENHRY, SYGVKD. The CDR3 contains 17 residues.

The chain links TRBV28 to TRBJ2-3. This CDR3 comprises 14 residues. In germline, CDR1 is MDHEN, CDR2 SYDVKM. This CDR3 reads CASSLLVDIDTQYF.

J is TRBJ2-1 and V is TRBV20-1; TCRdb indicates TRBD2, and absent DNA this call remains unverified. Germline V gene sequence: CDR1 DFQATT, CDR2 SNEGSKA (reference sequence). The CDR3 covers 15 residues. This chain's CDR3 is CSASGTSGPYNEQFF.

The rearrangement joins TRBV7-6 to TRBJ2-7; TCRdb's D gene call, TRBD2, goes unchecked for lack of DNA. Germline loops: CDR1 SGHVS, CDR2 FNYEAQ. CDR3 length: 14 amino acids. CDR3 amino acids: CASSFNSGGGEQYF.

V is TRBV5-1 and J is TRBJ2-5; checking the TCRdb D call of TRBD1 is not possible without DNA. CDR1 and CDR2 from the germline V gene are SGHRS and YFSETQ. This CDR3 comprises 14 residues. CDR3 protein: CASSLQGRSETQYF.

This chain joins TRBV6-2 or TRBV6-3 and TRBJ2-7; there is no DNA to check the TCRdb D call of TRBD1. Germline CDR1 is MNHEY and CDR2 is SVGEGT. This CDR3 comprises 15 residues. The CDR3 protein is CASSPFDRGTYEQYF.

The V and J genes are TRBV7-2 and TRBJ1-1. Germline V gene data show CDR1 as SGHTA and CDR2 as FQGNSA. This CDR3 spans 17 amino acids. Here the CDR3 reads CASSLEFSNRANTEAFF.